Described below is a single TCR beta chain sequence and its context. The antigen is unknown. The assay was immunoSEQ multiplex PCR, and TCRdb's table has in-frame clones only and misses some. The repertoire holds over 5,500 clones, with around two thirds as singletons. V lost 3 bases and J 3 bases, leaving 15 bases between the germline ends. Germline CDR1 and CDR2: SGHDT and YYEEEE. The CDR3 has 16 amino acids. This record comes from a study of early stage breast cancer tumors. The study's findings and limits: Blood repertoires resembled normal breast more than tumor.

This normal breast sample came from a site roughly 1.7-4 cm away from the tumor. Normal breast often needed roughly 95-310 mg of tissue for enough DNA. Sequenced input: normal breast tissue next to the tumor. This TCR was recovered from a person between 50 and 60 years old with breast cancer. The genes are TRBV5-6 and TRBJ1-4; possibly TRBD1 for D (5 bases). The CDR3 reads CASSSAGGLANEKLFF. CDR3 nucleotide sequence: TGTGCCAGCAGCTCAGCGGGGGGACTAGCTAATGAAAAACTGTTTTTT.